Presented here are 25 T cell receptor beta chains from one specimen sequenced in a study of blood T cell repertoires in COVID-19. This table comes from immunoSEQ multiplex PCR, and its TCRdb copy is limited to in-frame clones, with some not included. The sample includes about 70,000 clones, around 84% of them seen just once. Input material: peripheral blood. The receptor source for this set is a woman aged 70-85 years with acute or convalescent COVID-19.

V and J are TRBV2 and TRBJ1-2; D perhaps matches TRBD1 (6 bases). V lost 6 bases to trimming and J lost 6 bases, with 17 bases between them. CDR3 size: 14 residues. CDR1 is SNHLY, CDR2 FYNNEI, per germline. CDR3 protein: CASSPMRQGNGYTF. The CDR3 DNA is TGTGCCAGCAGCCCCATGCGGCAGGGGAATGGCTACACCTTC.

This clone appeared a few times. The chain joins TRBV11-2 to TRBJ2-2; TRBD2 agrees at 10 bases. The junction had 0 bases not matched to a gene; V was cut back by 4 bases and J by 1 base. The CDR3 loop spans 15 amino acids. Germline CDR1 is SGHAT and CDR2 is FQNNGV. DNA for the CDR3: TGTGCCAGCAGCTGGACTAGCGGGAACACCGGGGAGCTGTTTTTT. As protein: CASSWTSGNTGELFF.

The CDR3 nucleotides read TGTGCCTGGACCCCAGGACTAGTCAACAATTATGAGCAGTTCTTC. Translating gives CAWTPGLVNNYEQFF. V and J are TRBV30 and TRBJ2-1; 7 nucleotides line up with TRBD2. The CDR3 totals 15 residues. The germline gives CDR1 GTSNPN, CDR2 SVGIG (reference sequence). V trimming: 4 bases; J trimming: 8 bases; junction bases outside the gene matches: 14.

The chain combines TRBV7-6 with TRBJ2-5; 14 nucleotides align to TRBD2. The CDR3 has 17 residues. Germline CDR1 SGHVS, CDR2 FNYEAQ. J was trimmed by 1 base and V by 5 bases; bases with no gene match: 6. CDR3 DNA: TGTGCCAGCAGCCGTACCGGGACTAGCGGGGGCCAAGAGACCCAGTACTTC. Its protein product is CASSRTGTSGGQETQYF.

This chain connects TRBV3-1 (or the pseudogene TRBV3-2) to TRBJ2-7, with 8 bases aligning to TRBD1. The CDR3 length is 14 residues. V shed 0 bases and J 6 bases; nucleotides not matched to a gene: 4. Germline V gene sequence: CDR1 LGHDT, CDR2 YNNKEL (reference sequence). CDR3 region: CASSQDRTGREQYF. In DNA form, the CDR3 reads TGTGCCAGCAGCCAAGATAGGACAGGGCGCGAGCAGTACTTC.

The chain uses TRBV29-1 and TRBJ1-1; D is possibly TRBD1 (6 bases). V gave up 7 bases and J gave up 5 bases, with 20 bases separating them. The CDR3 extends over 14 amino acids. Germline CDR1 and CDR2: SQVTM and ANQGSEA. CDR3 residues: CSATPPGQRTEAFF. The CDR3 coding sequence is TGCAGCGCTACCCCTCCGGGACAAAGGACTGAAGCTTTCTTT.

The chain employs TRBV5-1 and TRBJ1-1; D is unresolved. The ends were cut back, 0 bases at V and 2 bases at J, with 8 bases in the middle. Looked up from germline, CDR1 is SGHRS and CDR2 is YFSETQ. This CDR3 is built from 14 residues. The CDR3 loop reads CASSLVRSNTEAFF. CDR3 DNA sequence: TGCGCCAGCAGCTTGGTCAGATCCAACACTGAAGCTTTCTTT. Looking up the rest from reference TRBV5-1 and TRBJ1-1 gives the full variable domain: KAGVTQTPRYLIKTRGQQVTLSCSPISGHRSVSWYQQTPGQGLQFLFEYFSETQRNKGNFPGRFSGRQFSNSRSEMNVSTLELGDSALYLCASSLVRSNTEAFFGQGTRLTVV.

The V and J genes are TRBV5-5 and TRBJ1-6; 8 positions agree with TRBD1. Germline V gene data show CDR1 as SGHKS and CDR2 as YYEKEE (reference sequence). J gave up 6 bases and V 5 bases, and 7 bases lay outside the gene matches. The CDR3 contains 15 residues. CDR3: CASSVDRGSNSPLHF. The CDR3 nucleotides are TGTGCCAGCAGTGTCGACAGGGGAAGTAATTCACCCCTCCACTTT. Drawing the rest from reference TRBV5-5 and TRBJ1-6, the complete variable domain is DAGVTQSPTHLIKTRGQQVTLRCSPISGHKSVSWYQQVLGQGPQFIFQYYEKEERGRGNFPDRFSARQFPNYSSELNVNALLLGDSALYLCASSVDRGSNSPLHFGNGTRLTVT.

The rearrangement joins TRBV4-1 to TRBJ2-7; D not resolved. Germline values: CDR1 MGHRA, CDR2 YSYEKL. V was cut by 1 base and J by 5 bases, with 6 bases left in between. The CDR3 length is 12 residues. The CDR3: CASSQVRDEQYF. In DNA form, the CDR3 reads TGCGCCAGCAGCCAAGTTCGGGACGAGCAGTACTTC.

J is TRBJ1-2 and V is TRBV28; D is possibly TRBD1 (5 bases). Per germline, CDR1 MDHEN and CDR2 SYDVKM. V gave up 4 bases and J gave up 4 bases, with 19 bases separating them. This CDR3 contains 16 residues. CDR3 coding DNA: TGTGCCAGCAGTTGGCGGGACCCATCGATCCTCTATGGCTACACCTTC. This sequence encodes CASSWRDPSILYGYTF.

The gene calls are TRBV2 and TRBJ2-5; D gene unclear. Germline V lookup: CDR1 SNHLY, CDR2 FYNNEI. CDR3 length: 14 residues. V was pared by 8 bases and J by 5 bases, with 18 bases between. The CDR3 sequence: CASGKKAGWETQYF. The CDR3 region has the DNA TGTGCCAGCGGTAAGAAGGCAGGCTGGGAGACCCAGTACTTC.

The chain uses TRBV19 and TRBJ2-2; 8 bases match TRBD1. The V and J ends lost 7 bases and 1 base, in that order; junction bases with no gene match: 5. The CDR3 runs 15 residues. Looked up from germline, CDR1 is LNHDA and CDR2 is SQIVND (reference sequence). The chain's CDR3 is CASTLGTGNTGELFF. CDR3 coding DNA: TGTGCCAGTACTCTGGGGACAGGGAACACCGGGGAGCTGTTTTTT.

The genes are TRBV19 and TRBJ1-5, with D possibly TRBD1 on 6 matching bases. Trimming took off 3 bases at V and 5 bases at J, with 17 bases between the two ends. CDR1 LNHDA and CDR2 SQIVND come from the germline V gene (reference sequence). CDR3 length: 16 amino acids. CDR3 nucleotides: TGTGCCAGTAGTATCGGGGGGCGCGGGGGCCATCAGCCCCAGCATTTT. Translation: CASSIGGRGGHQPQHF.

The V call is TRBV7-2, the J call TRBJ2-7, with D perhaps TRBD2 (5 bases). The CDR3 is made up of 13 amino acids. The germline V gene encodes CDR1 SGHTA and CDR2 FQGNSA. The V and J ends lost 2 bases and 3 bases respectively, with 8 bases between them. CDR3: CASSLLGNYEQYF. Written as DNA, the CDR3 is TGTGCCAGCAGCTTACTCGGGAACTACGAGCAGTACTTC.

The chain carries TRBV11-2 and TRBJ2-1; TRBD2 matches at 9 bases. V shed 1 base and J 9 bases; nucleotides not matched to a gene: 7. CDR3 length: 15 amino acids. Germline CDR1 reads SGHAT; CDR2 reads FQNNGV. CDR3: CASSLAPGGRVEQFF. The CDR3 DNA reads as TGTGCCAGCAGCTTAGCCCCGGGCGGGAGGGTTGAGCAGTTCTTC.

V is TRBV28 and J is TRBJ2-7; 9 bases align to TRBD1. This CDR3 contains 12 residues. The V gene's germline CDR1 is MDHEN and CDR2 SYDVKM. J gave up 12 bases and V 3 bases, and 6 bases lay outside the gene matches. CDR3 sequence: CASSFNDRGMYF. CDR3 nucleotides: TGTGCCAGCAGTTTTAACGACAGGGGGATGTACTTC.

The rearrangement uses TRBV5-6 and TRBJ2-3, with D perhaps matching TRBD1 (5 bases). V lost 2 bases and J 6 bases, leaving 22 bases between the germline ends. The germline V gene has CDR1 SGHDT and CDR2 YYEEEE. The CDR3 contains 17 residues. The CDR3 DNA reads as TGTGCCAGCAGCTTTGTAGGGGTAAGAGCCCTCTGGGATACGCAGTATTTT. Translation gives CASSFVGVRALWDTQYF.

The sample holds a few counts of this clone. This chain joins TRBV30 and TRBJ2-6; 8 nucleotides agree with TRBD2. Germline V gene data show CDR1 as GTSNPN and CDR2 as SVGIG (reference sequence). The CDR3 sequence is 19 residues long. The junction had 13 bases not matched to a gene; V was cut back by 3 bases and J by 0 bases. CDR3 DNA: TGTGCCTGGAGCTCTTTCGGGGGGGACCTCTTCTCTGGGGCCAACGTCCTGACTTTC. Encoded protein: CAWSSFGGDLFSGANVLTF.

V gene TRBV2 combines with J gene TRBJ2-7; D possibly corresponds to TRBD2 (5 bases). V was clipped by 8 bases and J by 1 base, with 9 bases between them. Germline V gene sequence: CDR1 SNHLY, CDR2 FYNNEI. The CDR3 contains 12 residues. The CDR3 is CASRSGSYEQYF. CDR3 DNA sequence: TGTGCCAGCCGGTCGGGGTCCTACGAGCAGTACTTC.

This clone appeared many times. The CDR3 nucleotides are TGTGCCAGCAGTTACTCTCGGGTCTACAATGAGCAGTTCTTC. This encodes CASSYSRVYNEQFF. The V and J genes are TRBV6-6 and TRBJ2-1; no firm D call. V shed 0 bases and J shed 3 bases, with 6 bases lying between them. Germline CDR1 is MNHNY and CDR2 is SVGAGI (reference sequence). This CDR3 has 14 residues.

The chain carries TRBV27 and TRBJ1-3, with D maybe TRBD1 (5 bases). CDR1 and CDR2 (germline): MNHEY, SMNVEV (reference sequence). V shed 3 bases and J shed 0 bases, with 6 bases lying between them. This CDR3 spans 14 amino acids. The CDR3 DNA follows: TGTGCCAGCAGTTTGGGGGGCTCTGGAAACACCATATATTTT. Translated: CASSLGGSGNTIYF.

The rearrangement links TRBV27 to TRBJ2-3; 14 bases fit TRBD2. CDR1 MNHEY and CDR2 SMNVEV come from the germline V gene (reference sequence). Trimming removed 5 bases from V and 5 bases from J; junction bases left unmatched: 6. CDR3 length equals 16 residues. The CDR3 is CASSGGLAGVLDTQYF. The CDR3 bases are TGTGCCAGCAGTGGGGGACTAGCGGGAGTGTTAGATACGCAGTATTTT.

The rearrangement joins TRBV12-3 or TRBV12-4 to TRBJ1-1; D not resolved. With 5 bases removed from V and 9 bases from J, the gap between germline ends came to 7 bases. The CDR3 has 10 residues. The CDR3 protein is CASSQKKAFF. CDR3 in DNA: TGTGCCAGCAGTCAGAAGAAAGCTTTCTTT.

This chain connects TRBV2 to TRBJ1-4; D is perhaps TRBD1 (6 bases). CDR1 and CDR2 from the germline V gene are SNHLY and FYNNEI. Trimming removed 7 bases at V and 0 bases at J, with 12 bases between. CDR3 length: 15 amino acids. CDR3: CASMRRTATNEKLFF. CDR3 DNA: TGTGCCAGCATGCGGAGGACAGCAACTAATGAAAAACTGTTTTTT.

The chain carries TRBV30 and TRBJ2-3; 9 positions agree with TRBD1. Per the germline V gene, CDR1 is GTSNPN and CDR2 is SVGIG (reference sequence). The V segment lost 5 bases and the J segment 1 base; nucleotides outside the gene matches: 13. The CDR3 has 17 residues. The CDR3 loop reads CAWGPSGTGMGTDTQYF. DNA for the CDR3: TGTGCCTGGGGACCTTCCGGGACAGGGATGGGCACAGATACGCAGTATTTT. Full variable domain (missing parts from reference TRBV30 and TRBJ2-3): SQTIHQWPATLVQPVGSPLSLECTVEGTSNPNLYWYRQAAGRGLQLLFYSVGIGQISSEVPQNLSASRPQDRQFILSSKKLLLSDSGFYLCAWGPSGTGMGTDTQYFGPGTRLTVL.